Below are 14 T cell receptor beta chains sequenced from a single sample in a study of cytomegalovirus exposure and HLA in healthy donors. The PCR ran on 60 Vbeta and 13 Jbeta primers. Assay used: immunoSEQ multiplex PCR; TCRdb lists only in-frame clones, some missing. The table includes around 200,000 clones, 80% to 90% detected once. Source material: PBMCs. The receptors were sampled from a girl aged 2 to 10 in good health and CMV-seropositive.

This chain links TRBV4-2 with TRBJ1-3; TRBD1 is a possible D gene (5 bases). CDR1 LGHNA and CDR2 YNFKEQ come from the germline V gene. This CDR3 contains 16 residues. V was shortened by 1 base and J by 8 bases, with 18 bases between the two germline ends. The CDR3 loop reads CASSQGTWELVDTIYF. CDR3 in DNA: TGTGCCAGCAGCCAAGGGACATGGGAATTGGTAGACACCATATATTTT.

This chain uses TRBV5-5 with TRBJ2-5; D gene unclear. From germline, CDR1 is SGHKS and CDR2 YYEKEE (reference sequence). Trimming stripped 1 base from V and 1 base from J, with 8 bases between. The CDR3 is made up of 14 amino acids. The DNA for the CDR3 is TGTGCCAGCAGCTTGTTGGTCAGCCAAGAGACCCAGTACTTC. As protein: CASSLLVSQETQYF.

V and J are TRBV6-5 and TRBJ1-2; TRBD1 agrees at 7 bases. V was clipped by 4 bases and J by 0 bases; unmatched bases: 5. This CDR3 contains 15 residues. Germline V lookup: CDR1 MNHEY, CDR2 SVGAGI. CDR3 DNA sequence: TGTGCCAGCAGTTTAAGACAGGGAGCTAACTATGGCTACACCTTC. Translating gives CASSLRQGANYGYTF.

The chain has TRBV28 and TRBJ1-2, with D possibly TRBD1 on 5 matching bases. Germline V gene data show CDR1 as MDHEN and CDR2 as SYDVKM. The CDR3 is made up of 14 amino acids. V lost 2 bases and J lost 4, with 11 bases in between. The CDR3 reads CASSLQGLIYGYTF. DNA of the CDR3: TGTGCCAGCAGTTTACAGGGTTTGATCTATGGCTACACCTTC.

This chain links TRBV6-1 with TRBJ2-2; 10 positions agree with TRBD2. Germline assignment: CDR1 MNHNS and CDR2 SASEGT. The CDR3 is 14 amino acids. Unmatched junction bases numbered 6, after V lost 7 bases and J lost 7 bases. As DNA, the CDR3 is TGTGCCAGCAACAGCGGGGGGGAGGTCGGGGAGCTGTTTTTT. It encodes CASNSGGEVGELFF.

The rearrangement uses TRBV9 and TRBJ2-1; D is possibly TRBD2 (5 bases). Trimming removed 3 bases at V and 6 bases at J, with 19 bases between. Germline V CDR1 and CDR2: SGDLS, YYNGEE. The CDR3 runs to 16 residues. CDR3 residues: CASSGQPPDSTNEQFF. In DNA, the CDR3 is TGTGCCAGCAGCGGGCAACCACCGGACTCGACCAATGAGCAGTTCTTC.

This chain's CDR3 is CATSRELAGVYNEQFF. The CDR3 DNA is TGTGCCACCAGCAGAGAACTAGCGGGGGTCTACAATGAGCAGTTCTTC. The V gene is TRBV15, the J gene TRBJ2-1, with 11 bases fitting TRBD2. V shed 0 bases, J shed 3 bases, and the junction held 1 base outside the gene matches. Per the germline V gene, CDR1 is LNHNV and CDR2 is YYDKDF (reference sequence). CDR3 length: 16 amino acids.

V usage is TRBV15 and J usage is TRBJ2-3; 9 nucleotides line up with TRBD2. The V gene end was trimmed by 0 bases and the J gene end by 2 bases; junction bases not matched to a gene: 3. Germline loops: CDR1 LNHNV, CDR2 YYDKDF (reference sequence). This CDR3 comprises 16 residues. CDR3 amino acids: CATSRDLAGPTDTQYF. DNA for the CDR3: TGTGCCACCAGCAGAGACCTAGCGGGACCCACAGATACGCAGTATTTT.

The CDR3 region has the DNA TGCGCCAGCAGCCAAGGGCCAATGTTCGGAGGCCTCTCTGGAAACACCATATATTTT. As protein: CASSQGPMFGGLSGNTIYF. This chain joins TRBV4-1 and TRBJ1-3; D gene uncertain. Germline V gene lookup returns CDR1 MGHRA and CDR2 YSYEKL. The CDR3 is made up of 19 amino acids. Trimming took off 1 base at V and 0 bases at J, with 19 bases between the two ends.

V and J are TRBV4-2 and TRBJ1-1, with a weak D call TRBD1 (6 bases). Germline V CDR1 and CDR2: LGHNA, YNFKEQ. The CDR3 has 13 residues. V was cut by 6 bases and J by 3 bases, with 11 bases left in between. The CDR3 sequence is CASRFDRYTEAFF. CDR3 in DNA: TGTGCCAGCAGATTCGACAGGTACACTGAAGCTTTCTTT.

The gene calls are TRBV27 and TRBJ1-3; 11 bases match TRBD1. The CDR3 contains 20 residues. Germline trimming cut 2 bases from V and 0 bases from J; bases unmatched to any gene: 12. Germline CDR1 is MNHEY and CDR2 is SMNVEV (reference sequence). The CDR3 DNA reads TGTGCCAGCAGTTTAAGGGGGACGGGGACAGGGGGTCTCTCTGGAAACACCATATATTTT. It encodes CASSLRGTGTGGLSGNTIYF.

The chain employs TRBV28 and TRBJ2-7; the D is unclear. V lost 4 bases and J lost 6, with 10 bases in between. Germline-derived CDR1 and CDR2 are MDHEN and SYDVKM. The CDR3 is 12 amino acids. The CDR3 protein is CASSSFAGEQYF. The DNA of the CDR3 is TGTGCCAGCAGTTCATTCGCCGGCGAGCAGTACTTC. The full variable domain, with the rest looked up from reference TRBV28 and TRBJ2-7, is DVKVTQSSRYLVKRTGEKVFLECVQDMDHENMFWYRQDPGLGLRLIYFSYDVKMKEKGDIPEGYSVSREKKERFSLILESASTNQTSMYLCASSSFAGEQYFGPGTRLTVT.

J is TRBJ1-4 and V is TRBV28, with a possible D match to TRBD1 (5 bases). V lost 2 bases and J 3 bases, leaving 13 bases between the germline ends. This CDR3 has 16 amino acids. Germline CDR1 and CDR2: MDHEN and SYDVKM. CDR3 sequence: CASSLLSQGANEKLFF. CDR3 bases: TGTGCCAGCAGTTTACTCAGCCAAGGGGCTAATGAAAAACTGTTTTTT.

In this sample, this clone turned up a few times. The CDR3 spells CASNPPGLASDEQYF. CDR3 sequence (DNA): TGTGCCAGCAACCCGCCGGGACTAGCGTCAGACGAGCAGTACTTC. The genes are TRBV6-5 and TRBJ2-7; 10 bases are shared with TRBD2. Germline V gene lookup returns CDR1 MNHEY and CDR2 SVGAGI. V lost 7 bases and J lost 5; bases outside the gene matches: 11. This CDR3 has 15 residues.